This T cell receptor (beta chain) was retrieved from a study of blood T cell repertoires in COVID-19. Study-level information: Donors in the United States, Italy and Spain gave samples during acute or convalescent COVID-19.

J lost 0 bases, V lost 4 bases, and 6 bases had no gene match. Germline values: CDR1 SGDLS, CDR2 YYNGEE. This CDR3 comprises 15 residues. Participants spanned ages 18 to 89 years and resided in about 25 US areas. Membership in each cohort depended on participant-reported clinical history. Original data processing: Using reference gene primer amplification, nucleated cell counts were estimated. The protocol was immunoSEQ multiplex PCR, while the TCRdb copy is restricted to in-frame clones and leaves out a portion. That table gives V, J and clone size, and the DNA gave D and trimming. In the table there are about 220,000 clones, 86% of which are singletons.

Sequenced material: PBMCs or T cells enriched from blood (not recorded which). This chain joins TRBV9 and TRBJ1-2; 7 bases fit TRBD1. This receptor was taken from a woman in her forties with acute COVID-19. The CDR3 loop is CASSTRDSTNYGYTF. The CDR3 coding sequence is TGTGCCAGCAGCACGCGGGACAGCACTAACTATGGCTACACCTTC.